Here is one T cell receptor (beta chain) with its context. Clinical history as reported by participants underpinned cohort assignment. The assay was immunoSEQ multiplex PCR, and TCRdb's table has in-frame clones only and misses some. The sample lists about 150,000 clones, 87% occurring once. The data are from a study of blood T cell repertoires in COVID-19. Study overall: Sources were T cells, B-cell-depleted T cells, or PBMCs; the material itself was cDNA or gDNA.

The CDR3 consists of 14 residues. V was pared by 6 bases and J by 7 bases, with 14 bases between. Germline CDR1 reads SGHDT; CDR2 reads YYEEEE. Sequencing used PBMCs or T cells enriched from blood (not recorded which). This chain uses TRBV5-6 with TRBJ1-6; D might be TRBD1 (5 bases). This receptor was obtained from a middle-aged woman who had been exposed to COVID-19. The CDR3 spells CASTRGGNNSPLHF. The CDR3 DNA is TGTGCCAGCACCCGGGGGGGTAACAATTCACCCCTCCACTTT.